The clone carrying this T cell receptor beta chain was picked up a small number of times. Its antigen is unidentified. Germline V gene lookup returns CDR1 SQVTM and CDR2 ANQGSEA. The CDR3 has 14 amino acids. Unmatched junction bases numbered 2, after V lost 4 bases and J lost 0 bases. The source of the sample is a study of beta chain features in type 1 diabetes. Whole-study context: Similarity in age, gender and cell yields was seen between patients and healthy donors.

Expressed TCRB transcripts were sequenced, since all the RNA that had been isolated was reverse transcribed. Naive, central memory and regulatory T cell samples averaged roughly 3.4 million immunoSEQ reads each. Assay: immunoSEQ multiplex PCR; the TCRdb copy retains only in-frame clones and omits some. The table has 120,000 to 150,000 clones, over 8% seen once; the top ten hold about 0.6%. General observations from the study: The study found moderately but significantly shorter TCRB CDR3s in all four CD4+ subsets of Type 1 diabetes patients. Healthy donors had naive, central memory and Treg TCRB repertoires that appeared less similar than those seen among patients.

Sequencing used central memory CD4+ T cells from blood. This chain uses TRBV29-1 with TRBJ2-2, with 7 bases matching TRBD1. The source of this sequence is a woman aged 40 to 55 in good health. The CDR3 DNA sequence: TGCAGCGTTGGAGGGACAGCGAACACCGGGGAGCTGTTTTTT. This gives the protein CSVGGTANTGELFF.